The 20 T cell receptor beta chains in this list originate from one sample, sequenced in a study of T cells expressing NK-cell markers. TCRdb reprocessed the 5' RACE reads, keeping one entry per CDR3 protein, no DNA. This sample's clone table lists about 460,000 distinct CDR3 sequences. Sequenced material: blood T cells: a sorted CD56 or NKG2C T cell subset, CD4+ or CD8+ T cells, or bulk PBMC T cells (not recorded which). These receptors all stem from a woman between 50 and 59 years old in good health.

This rearrangement joins TRBV12-3 or TRBV12-4 to TRBJ1-6; there is no DNA to check the TCRdb D call of TRBD1. There are 14 residues in the CDR3. The chain's CDR3 is CASSLQGLNSPLHF.

The chain combines TRBV20-1 with TRBJ1-4. The CDR3 is made up of 14 amino acids. Germline V lookup: CDR1 DFQATT, CDR2 SNEGSKA (reference sequence). This CDR3 is CSASVDATNEKLFF.

The rearrangement links TRBV14 to TRBJ2-2. CDR1 SGHDN and CDR2 FVKESK come from the germline V gene. This CDR3 has 13 residues. The CDR3 here is CASSQYMDGELFF.

The CDR3 spells CASSYDSVQETQYF. The chain joins TRBV6-2 or TRBV6-3 to TRBJ2-5; lacking DNA, the TRBD1 call made by TCRdb goes unchecked. Germline V CDR1 and CDR2: MNHEY, SVGEGT. The CDR3 covers 14 residues.

This sequence joins TRBV6-1 and TRBJ1-5; without DNA, the TCRdb call of TRBD1 cannot be checked. This CDR3 has 14 residues. CDR1 and CDR2 (germline): MNHNS, SASEGT. CDR3 region: CASRAPGPNQPQHF.

The chain recombines TRBV24-1 with TRBJ1-4; the D call from TCRdb, TRBD1, cannot be confirmed without DNA. Germline-derived CDR1 and CDR2 are KGHDR and SFDVKD. The CDR3 loop spans 14 amino acids. The CDR3 here is CATSVDGVPEKLFF.

The rearrangement uses TRBV7-6 and TRBJ2-1; the D call of TRBD1 rests on TCRdb alone, since no DNA is present to check it. Germline CDR1 reads SGHVS; CDR2 reads FNYEAQ. The length of the CDR3 is 17 residues. The CDR3 region is CASSLTQGGVGYNEQFF.

V usage is TRBV30 and J usage is TRBJ1-1; TCRdb returns TRBD1, unconfirmable since there is no DNA. The CDR3 is made up of 11 amino acids. Germline V gene lookup returns CDR1 GTSNPN and CDR2 SVGIG (reference sequence). CDR3 amino acids: CAWHMGGEAFF.

This CDR3 is CASSLIDSGETQYF. The chain uses TRBV5-1 and TRBJ2-5; lacking DNA, the TRBD1 call made by TCRdb goes unchecked. The CDR3 totals 14 residues. Germline V CDR1 and CDR2: SGHRS, YFSETQ.

V usage is TRBV28 and J usage is TRBJ1-2; TCRdb calls TRBD1, which cannot be checked without DNA. Germline assignment: CDR1 MDHEN and CDR2 SYDVKM. The CDR3 covers 13 residues. The CDR3 here is CASSLLGARGYTF.

This chain links TRBV12-3 or TRBV12-4 with TRBJ1-1; without DNA, the TCRdb call of TRBD1 cannot be checked. The CDR3 loop spans 14 amino acids. The CDR3 loop is CAITGGFYGTEAFF.

The rearrangement uses TRBV10-3 and TRBJ2-1; with no DNA, the TCRdb D assignment of TRBD1 cannot be verified. This CDR3 is built from 14 residues. Germline CDR1 ENHRY, CDR2 SYGVKD. This CDR3 reads CAIKTLGRANEQFF.

The V and J genes are TRBV15 and TRBJ2-5; no DNA is available, so the TRBD2 call from TCRdb remains unchecked. This CDR3 region has 18 residues. Germline V CDR1 and CDR2: LNHNV, YYDKDF (reference sequence). CDR3 sequence reads: CATSRDLRGLAVQETQYF.

The CDR3 loop reads CAWRTTGGNEQFF. The J gene is TRBJ2-1, the V gene TRBV30; TCRdb's D gene call, TRBD1, goes unchecked for lack of DNA. Germline-derived CDR1 and CDR2 are GTSNPN and SVGIG (reference sequence). The CDR3 is 13 amino acids.

The CDR3 region is CASSAGGSSGNTIYF. The rearrangement joins TRBV12-3 or TRBV12-4 to TRBJ1-3; without DNA, the TCRdb call of TRBD1 cannot be checked. The CDR3 extends over 15 amino acids.

This rearrangement joins TRBV20-1 to TRBJ2-4; checking the TCRdb D call of TRBD1 is not possible without DNA. Germline V CDR1 and CDR2: DFQATT, SNEGSKA (reference sequence). The CDR3 loop spans 18 amino acids. CDR3 protein: CSARLRPQRLIAKNIQYF.

The V gene is TRBV3-1, the J gene TRBJ2-1. Germline CDR1 is LGHDT and CDR2 is YNNKEL (reference sequence). CDR3 length equals 13 residues. The chain's CDR3 is CASSPLKGNEQFF.

The chain is built from TRBV25-1 and TRBJ2-7; without DNA, the TCRdb call of TRBD1 cannot be checked. CDR1 MGHDK and CDR2 SYGVNS come from the germline V gene. CDR3 length equals 15 residues. CDR3 in amino acids: CASSVGTPASYEQYF.

The chain uses TRBV9 and TRBJ2-5; as DNA is missing, the TRBD2 call by TCRdb cannot be tested. From germline, CDR1 is SGDLS and CDR2 YYNGEE. The CDR3 is 16 amino acids. The CDR3 loop is CASSVEGLAGQETQYF.

The CDR3 loop reads CAAGRTGFTEAFF. V gene TRBV10-3 combines with J gene TRBJ1-1; lacking DNA, the TRBD1 call made by TCRdb goes unchecked. Germline CDR1 and CDR2: ENHRY and SYGVKD. This CDR3 is built from 13 residues.